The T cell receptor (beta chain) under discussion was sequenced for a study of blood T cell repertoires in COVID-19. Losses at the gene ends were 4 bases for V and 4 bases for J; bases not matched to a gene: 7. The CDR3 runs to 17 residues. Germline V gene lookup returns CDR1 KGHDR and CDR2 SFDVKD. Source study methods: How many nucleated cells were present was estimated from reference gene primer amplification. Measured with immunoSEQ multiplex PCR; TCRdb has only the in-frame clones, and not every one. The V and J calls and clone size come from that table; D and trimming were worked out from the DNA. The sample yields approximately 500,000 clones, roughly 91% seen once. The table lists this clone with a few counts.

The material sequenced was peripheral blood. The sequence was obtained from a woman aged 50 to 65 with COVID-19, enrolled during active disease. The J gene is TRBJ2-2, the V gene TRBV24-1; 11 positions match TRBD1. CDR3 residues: CATSDGDRGEGTGELFF. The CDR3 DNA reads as TGTGCCACCAGTGACGGGGACAGGGGGGAGGGCACCGGGGAGCTGTTTTTT.